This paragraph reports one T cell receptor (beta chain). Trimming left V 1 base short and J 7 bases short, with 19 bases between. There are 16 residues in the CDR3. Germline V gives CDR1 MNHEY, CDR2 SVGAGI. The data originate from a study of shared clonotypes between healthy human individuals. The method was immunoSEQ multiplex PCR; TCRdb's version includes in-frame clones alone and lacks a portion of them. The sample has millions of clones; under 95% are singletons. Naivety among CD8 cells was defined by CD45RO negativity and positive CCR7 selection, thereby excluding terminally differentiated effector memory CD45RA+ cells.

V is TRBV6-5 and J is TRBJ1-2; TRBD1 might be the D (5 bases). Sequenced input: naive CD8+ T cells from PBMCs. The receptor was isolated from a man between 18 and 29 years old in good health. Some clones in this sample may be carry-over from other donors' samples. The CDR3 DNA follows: TGTGCCAGCAGTTACTTGGGGGGGTTTCAGCCTAGTGGCTACACCTTC. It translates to CASSYLGGFQPSGYTF.